This is a list of T cell receptor beta chains from one sample in a study of regulatory T cells in long-lasting Graves disease. A single record per CDR3 protein comes from TCRdb applying MiXCR to the multiplex PCR reads. The data show about 310,000 distinct CDR3 sequences, roughly a fifth seen once. Sequences were derived from peripheral blood mononuclear cells (PBMCs), sampled when the disease was refractory, from a patient treated with antithyroid drugs. Receptors originate from a female donor with Graves disease. The CDR3 runs from the conserved cysteine through the conserved F or W. The D gene is left open where the match is weak.

v_call: TRBV7-2
d_call: .
cdr3_aa: CASSLATQETQYF

v_call: TRBV29-1
d_call: .
cdr3_aa: CSVEDTGTDGETQYF

v_call: TRBV30
d_call: .
cdr3_aa: CAWTWGESYEQYF

v_call: TRBV6-1
d_call: TRBD1
cdr3_aa: CASSPAGTGGEQYF

v_call: TRBV4-1
d_call: TRBD2
cdr3_aa: CASSQEYGSGGYEQYF

v_call: TRBV4-1
d_call: .
cdr3_aa: CASSQAPHGLGRTQYF

v_call: TRBV19
d_call: .
cdr3_aa: CASSIGWPSNQPQHF

v_call: TRBV19
d_call: .
cdr3_aa: CASSPGGAGPAEAFF

v_call: TRBV20-1
d_call: .
cdr3_aa: CSAGDTINTEAFF

v_call: TRBV7-2
d_call: TRBD2
cdr3_aa: CASSLVPAGGSYEQYF

v_call: TRBV11-2
d_call: .
cdr3_aa: CASSSSLTDTQYF

v_call: TRBV7-9
d_call: .
cdr3_aa: CASSLPGTAEQYF

v_call: TRBV7-9
d_call: TRBD2
cdr3_aa: CASSSVRPGGETQYF

v_call: TRBV7-9
d_call: TRBD2
cdr3_aa: CATGREYAYEQYF

v_call: TRBV7-2
d_call: .
cdr3_aa: CASGLGQHGGYEQYF

v_call: TRBV5-1
d_call: .
cdr3_aa: CASSSGADQETQYF

v_call: TRBV3-1
d_call: TRBD2
cdr3_aa: CASSLTEREEDHEQYF

v_call: TRBV20-1
d_call: .
cdr3_aa: CSARVAGGGANVLTF

v_call: TRBV12-3/TRBV12-4
d_call: .
cdr3_aa: CASSILGGGQYF

v_call: TRBV5-1
d_call: .
cdr3_aa: CASSLADPGETQYF

v_call: TRBV28
d_call: TRBD1
cdr3_aa: CASRISGDRGLGGYTF

v_call: TRBV30
d_call: .
cdr3_aa: CAWSRSSYEQYF

v_call: TRBV28
d_call: .
cdr3_aa: CASSLPQGSGGNTIYF

v_call: TRBV15
d_call: TRBD1
cdr3_aa: CATSYGTAYEQYF

v_call: TRBV19
d_call: TRBD2
cdr3_aa: CASQTSGMQETQYF

v_call: TRBV2
d_call: .
cdr3_aa: CASRPGPHSEAFF

v_call: TRBV5-5
d_call: .
cdr3_aa: CASSRLLGGNQPQHF